This T cell receptor beta chain emerged from a study of blood T cell repertoires in COVID-19 (dated by TCRdb to the early 2020s). Study-wide context: Collaborator samples came from the United States, Italy and Spain and covered acute and convalescent phases of COVID-19. The prospective study material was composed of cDNA or gDNA derived from T cells, B-cell-depleted T cells, or PBMCs. The dataset comprised deeply sampled blood TCRbeta repertoires from subjects exposed to, actively infected with, or recovered from COVID-19. The repertoires were released in a freely available public database meant as a resource for research on the immune response to SARS-CoV-2. Samples came from the ongoing ImmuneRACE study (first 160 participants) plus 1,254 subjects from 6 global collaborators. A de-identified subject ID, COVID-19 status, age in years and sex were almost always included in the sample metadata. Where HLA class I and class II types were available, the types were taken from metadata supplied by the sample provider, not from assay-based typing.

The research as a whole found: Clinical and demographic metadata were provided uncurated, with the amount varying by source and participant.

As regards this clone: Its cognate antigen has yet to be identified. No base quality values were provided; no much bigger clone lies one nucleotide off.

Collaborating institutions collected whole blood in K2EDTA tubes following their own protocols. For TCRbeta analysis, collaborators shipped samples as frozen whole blood, isolated PBMCs, or DNA extracted from either of those sample types. V and J lose 1 base and 1 base, and a span of 10 bases separates them. The CDR3 runs 15 amino acids, cysteine and phenylalanine included. Only CDR3 DNA is held: 45 bases, read in frame from base 1. CDR1 and CDR2 are drawn from the germline V gene: SGHTA, FQGNSA. TCRbeta CDR3 regions were amplified from genomic DNA using the immunoSEQ Assay, a bias-controlled multiplex PCR. As for the authors' bioinformatics: Within the assay, amplification of reference gene primers was used to estimate how many nucleated cells each sample contained. Sequence reads were collapsed and filtered to measure the absolute abundance of every unique TCRbeta CDR3 rearrangement. For each sample, productive Simpson clonality was calculated as the square root of Simpson's diversity index over productive rearrangements. TCRdb took this table from immuneACCESS and kept in-frame rearrangements with V and J called. Such tables lack part of the clones; where checked against another copy, unresolved V genes explain under half of the gap, and the rest is unexplained. V and J calls and clone size follow that table, whereas D and trimming were derived from the DNA. The table for this sample lists about 90,000 clones; about 80% of them were counted only once. Of the sample, 10% is held by the ten largest clones.

The receptor was derived from a woman in her 70s with acute or convalescent COVID-19. Sequenced sample: peripheral blood. Recombination joined TRBV7-2 with TRBJ1-1, and the D gene may be TRBD1, 5 bases matching. The CDR3 corresponds to CASSLGTGANTEAFF. DNA sequence: TGTGCCAGCAGCTTAGGAACAGGAGCGAACACTGAAGCTTTCTTT.